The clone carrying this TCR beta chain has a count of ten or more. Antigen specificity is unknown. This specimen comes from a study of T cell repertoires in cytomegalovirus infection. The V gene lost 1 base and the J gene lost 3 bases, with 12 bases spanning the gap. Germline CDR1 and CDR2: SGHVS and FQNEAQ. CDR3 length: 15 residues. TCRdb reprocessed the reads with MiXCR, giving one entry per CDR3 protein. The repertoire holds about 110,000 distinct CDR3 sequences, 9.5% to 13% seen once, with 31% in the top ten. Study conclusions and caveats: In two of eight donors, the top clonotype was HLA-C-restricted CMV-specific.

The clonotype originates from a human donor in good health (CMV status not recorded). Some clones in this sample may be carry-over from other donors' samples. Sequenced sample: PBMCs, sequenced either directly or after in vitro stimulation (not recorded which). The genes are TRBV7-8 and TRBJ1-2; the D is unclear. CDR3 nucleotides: TGTGCCAGCAGCTTAGACCCGGGCGGCTACTATGGCTACACCTTC. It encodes CASSLDPGGYYGYTF. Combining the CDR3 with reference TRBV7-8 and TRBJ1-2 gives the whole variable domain GAGVSQSPRYKVAKRGQDVALRCDPISGHVSLFWYQQALGQGPEFLTYFQNEAQLDKSGLPSDRFFAERPEGSVSTLKIQRTQQEDSAVYLCASSLDPGGYYGYTFGSGTRLTVV.